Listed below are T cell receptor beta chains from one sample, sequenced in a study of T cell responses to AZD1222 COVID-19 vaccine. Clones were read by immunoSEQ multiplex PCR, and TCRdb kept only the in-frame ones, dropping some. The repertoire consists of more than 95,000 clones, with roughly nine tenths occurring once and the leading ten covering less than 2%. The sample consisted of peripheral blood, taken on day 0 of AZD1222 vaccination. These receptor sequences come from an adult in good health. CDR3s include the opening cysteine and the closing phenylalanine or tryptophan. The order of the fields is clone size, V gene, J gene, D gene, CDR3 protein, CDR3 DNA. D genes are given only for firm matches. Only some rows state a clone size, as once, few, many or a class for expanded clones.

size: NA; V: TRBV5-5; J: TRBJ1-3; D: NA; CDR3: CASSPVPAATSGNTIYF; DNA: TGTGCCAGCAGCCCCGTGCCAGCCGCGACCTCTGGAAACACCATATATTTT
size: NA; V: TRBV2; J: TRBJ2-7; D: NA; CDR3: CASSLIDSTLSYEQYF; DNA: TGTGCCAGCAGTCTAATCGACAGTACGCTAAGCTACGAGCAGTACTTC
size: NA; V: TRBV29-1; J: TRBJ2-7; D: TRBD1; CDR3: CSTGTGTGEQYF; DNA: TGCAGCACCGGGACAGGGACGGGCGAGCAGTACTTC
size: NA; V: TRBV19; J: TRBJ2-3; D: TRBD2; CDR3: CASSGITGLAARTDTQYF; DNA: TGTGCCAGTTCGGGGATAACGGGACTAGCAGCCCGCACAGATACGCAGTATTTT
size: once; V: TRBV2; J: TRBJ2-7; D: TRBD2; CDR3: CASSEVGSGNSYEQYF; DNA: TGTGCCAGCAGTGAAGTGGGTAGCGGGAATTCCTACGAGCAGTACTTC
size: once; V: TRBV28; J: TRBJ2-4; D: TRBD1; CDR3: CASSLYATGQGARIAKNIQYF; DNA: TGTGCCAGCAGTTTATACGCAACGGGACAGGGGGCGAGAATAGCCAAAAACATTCAGTACTTC
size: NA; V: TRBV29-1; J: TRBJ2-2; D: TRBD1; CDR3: CSVQYRDRANTGELFF; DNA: TGCAGCGTCCAATACCGGGACAGGGCGAACACCGGGGAGCTGTTTTTT
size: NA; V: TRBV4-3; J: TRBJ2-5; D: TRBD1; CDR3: CASSQTGGGETQYF; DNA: TGCGCCAGCAGCCAAACAGGGGGCGGGGAGACCCAGTACTTC
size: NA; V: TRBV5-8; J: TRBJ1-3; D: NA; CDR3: CASSLVKLSSGNTIYF; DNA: TGTGCCAGCAGCTTGGTAAAATTGAGCTCTGGAAACACCATATATTTT
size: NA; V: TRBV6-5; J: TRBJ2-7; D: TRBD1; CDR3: CASSRRTGGSYEQYF; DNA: TGTGCCAGCAGTCGCCGGACAGGGGGCTCCTACGAGCAGTACTTC
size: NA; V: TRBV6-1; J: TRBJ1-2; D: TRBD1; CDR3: CASSEAVQGAGGYTF; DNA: TGTGCCAGCAGTGAAGCCGTACAGGGGGCCGGTGGCTACACCTTC
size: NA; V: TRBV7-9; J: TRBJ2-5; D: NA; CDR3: CASSPGQGGETQYF; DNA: TGTGCCAGCAGCCCGGGTCAGGGGGGGGAGACCCAGTACTTC
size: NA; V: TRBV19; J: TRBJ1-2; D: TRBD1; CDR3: CASTPGQYGYTF; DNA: TGTGCCAGTACTCCGGGACAGTATGGCTACACCTTC
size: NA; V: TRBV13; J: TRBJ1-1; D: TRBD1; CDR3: CASSFDRENTEAFF; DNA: TGTGCCAGCAGCTTCGACAGGGAAAACACTGAAGCTTTCTTT
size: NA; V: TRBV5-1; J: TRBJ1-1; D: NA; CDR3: CASSFKTGATTEAFF; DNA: TGCGCCAGCAGCTTCAAGACGGGGGCCACGACTGAAGCTTTCTTT
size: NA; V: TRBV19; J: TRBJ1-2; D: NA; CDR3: CASSNGQTFYGYTF; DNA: TGTGCCAGTAGTAATGGACAGACTTTCTATGGCTACACCTTC